This TCR beta chain was documented in a study of shared clonotypes between healthy human individuals. Germline V gene sequence: CDR1 SGHDT, CDR2 YYEEEE. Trimming removed 0 bases at V and 4 bases at J, with 18 bases between. The CDR3 is made up of 17 amino acids. As processed by the authors: Filtering was not the same, since immunoSEQ gave junction-only sequences without quality scores. The table came from immunoSEQ multiplex PCR; TCRdb's copy has only in-frame clones and leaves some out. V and J calls and clone size are as listed in that table; D and trimming were resolved from the DNA. The sample includes about 2.4 million clones, roughly 93% of them seen just once.

The receptor comes from a man aged 18 to 29 in good health. Some clones in this sample may be carry-over from other donors' samples. The V gene is TRBV5-6, the J gene TRBJ2-3; D is unresolved. The source material was naive CD4+ T cells from PBMCs. Subset reported: CD45RA+ positively selected. CDR3 loop: CASSLESYGIGPDTQYF. The CDR3 coding sequence is TGTGCCAGCAGCTTGGAATCTTACGGTATCGGCCCAGATACGCAGTATTTT.